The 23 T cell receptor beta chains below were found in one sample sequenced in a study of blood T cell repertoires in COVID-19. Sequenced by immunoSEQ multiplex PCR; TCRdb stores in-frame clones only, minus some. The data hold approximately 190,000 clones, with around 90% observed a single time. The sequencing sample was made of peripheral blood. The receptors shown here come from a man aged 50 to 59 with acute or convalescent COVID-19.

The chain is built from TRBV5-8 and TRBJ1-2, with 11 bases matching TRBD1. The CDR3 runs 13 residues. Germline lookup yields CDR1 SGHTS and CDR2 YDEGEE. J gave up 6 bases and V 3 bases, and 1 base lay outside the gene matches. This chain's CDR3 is CASSWDRGDGYTF. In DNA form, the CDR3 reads TGTGCCAGCAGCTGGGACAGGGGGGATGGCTACACCTTC.

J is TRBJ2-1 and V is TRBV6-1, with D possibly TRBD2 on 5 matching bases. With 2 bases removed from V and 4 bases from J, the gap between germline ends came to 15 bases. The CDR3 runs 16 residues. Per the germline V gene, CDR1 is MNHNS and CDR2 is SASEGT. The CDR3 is CASSEWLRARYNEQFF. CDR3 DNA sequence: TGTGCCAGCAGTGAATGGCTGCGGGCCCGATACAATGAGCAGTTCTTC.

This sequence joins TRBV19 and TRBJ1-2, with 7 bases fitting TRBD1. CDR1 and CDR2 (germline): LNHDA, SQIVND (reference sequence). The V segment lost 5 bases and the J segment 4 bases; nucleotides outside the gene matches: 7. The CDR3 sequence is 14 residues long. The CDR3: CASSDRVLIYGYTF. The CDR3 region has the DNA TGTGCCAGTAGTGACAGGGTATTAATCTATGGCTACACCTTC.

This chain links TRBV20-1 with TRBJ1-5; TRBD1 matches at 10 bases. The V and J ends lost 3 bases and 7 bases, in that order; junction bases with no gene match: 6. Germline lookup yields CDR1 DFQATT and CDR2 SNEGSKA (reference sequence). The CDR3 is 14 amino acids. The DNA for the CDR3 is TGCAGTGCTAGTTCCGGGACAGGGGACCAGCCCCAGCATTTT. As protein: CSASSGTGDQPQHF.

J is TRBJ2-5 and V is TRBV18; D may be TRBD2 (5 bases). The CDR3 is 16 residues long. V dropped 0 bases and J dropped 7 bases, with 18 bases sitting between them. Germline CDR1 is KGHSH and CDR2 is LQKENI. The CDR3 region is CASSPPVPNWAGTQYF. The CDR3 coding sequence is TGTGCCAGCTCACCACCGGTCCCAAACTGGGCGGGGACCCAGTACTTC.

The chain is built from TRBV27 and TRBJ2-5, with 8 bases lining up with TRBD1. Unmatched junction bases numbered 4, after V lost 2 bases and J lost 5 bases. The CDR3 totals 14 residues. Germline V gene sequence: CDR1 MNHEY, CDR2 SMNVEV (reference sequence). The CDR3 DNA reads TGTGCCAGCAGTTTAGACAGGGGTTGGGAGACCCAGTACTTC. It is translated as CASSLDRGWETQYF.

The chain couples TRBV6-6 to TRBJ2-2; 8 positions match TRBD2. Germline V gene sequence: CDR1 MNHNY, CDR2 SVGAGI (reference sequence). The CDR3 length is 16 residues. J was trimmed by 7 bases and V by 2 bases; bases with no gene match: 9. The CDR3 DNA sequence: TGTGCCAGCAGTTACGGGCTCCGGGGGGGGAACGGGGAGCTGTTTTTT. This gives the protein CASSYGLRGGNGELFF.

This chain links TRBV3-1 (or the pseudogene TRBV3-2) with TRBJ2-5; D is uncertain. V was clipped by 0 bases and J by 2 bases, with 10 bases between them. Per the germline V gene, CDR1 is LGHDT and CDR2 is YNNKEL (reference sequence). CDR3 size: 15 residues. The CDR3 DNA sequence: TGTGCCAGCAGCCAAGATGTGTGGCGGCAAGAGACCCAGTACTTC. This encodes CASSQDVWRQETQYF.

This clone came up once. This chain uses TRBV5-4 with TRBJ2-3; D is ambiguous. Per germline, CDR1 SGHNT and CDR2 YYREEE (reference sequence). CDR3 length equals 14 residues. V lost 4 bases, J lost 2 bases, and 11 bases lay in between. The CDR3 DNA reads TGTGCCAGCAGCAGCGACTCCTCCACAGATACGCAGTATTTT. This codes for CASSSDSSTDTQYF. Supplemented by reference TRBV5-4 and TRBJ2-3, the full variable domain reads ETGVTQSPTHLIKTRGQQVTLRCSSQSGHNTVSWYQQALGQGPQFIFQYYREEENGRGNFPPRFSGLQFPNYSSELNVNALELDDSALYLCASSSDSSTDTQYFGPGTRLTVL.

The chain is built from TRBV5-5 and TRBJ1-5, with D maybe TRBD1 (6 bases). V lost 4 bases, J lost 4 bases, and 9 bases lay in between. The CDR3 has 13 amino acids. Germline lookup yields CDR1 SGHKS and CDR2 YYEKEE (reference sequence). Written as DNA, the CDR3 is TGTGCCAGCAGCGGACAGACGAATCAGCCCCAGCATTTT. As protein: CASSGQTNQPQHF. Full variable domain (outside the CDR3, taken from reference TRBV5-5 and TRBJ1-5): DAGVTQSPTHLIKTRGQQVTLRCSPISGHKSVSWYQQVLGQGPQFIFQYYEKEERGRGNFPDRFSARQFPNYSSELNVNALLLGDSALYLCASSGQTNQPQHFGDGTRLSIL.

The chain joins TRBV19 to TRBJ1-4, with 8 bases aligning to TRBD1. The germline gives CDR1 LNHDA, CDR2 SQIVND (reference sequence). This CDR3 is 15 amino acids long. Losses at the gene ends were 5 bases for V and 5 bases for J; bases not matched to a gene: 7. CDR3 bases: TGTGCCAGTAGTCTGGGGGACAGGCGGAATGAAAAACTGTTTTTT. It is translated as CASSLGDRRNEKLFF.

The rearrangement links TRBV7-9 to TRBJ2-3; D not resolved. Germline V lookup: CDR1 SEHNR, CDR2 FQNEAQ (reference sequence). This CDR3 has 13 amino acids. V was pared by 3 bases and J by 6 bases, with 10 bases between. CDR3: CASSFPPGDTQYF. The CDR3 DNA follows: TGTGCCAGCAGCTTCCCTCCCGGTGATACGCAGTATTTT.

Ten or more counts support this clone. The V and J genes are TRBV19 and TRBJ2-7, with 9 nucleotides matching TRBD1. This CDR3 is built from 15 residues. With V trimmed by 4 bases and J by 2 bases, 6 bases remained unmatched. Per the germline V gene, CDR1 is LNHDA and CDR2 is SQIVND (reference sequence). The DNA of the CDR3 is TGTGCCAGTAGTACAACCGGGACAGGGCCCTACGAGCAGTACGTC. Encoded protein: CASSTTGTGPYEQYV.

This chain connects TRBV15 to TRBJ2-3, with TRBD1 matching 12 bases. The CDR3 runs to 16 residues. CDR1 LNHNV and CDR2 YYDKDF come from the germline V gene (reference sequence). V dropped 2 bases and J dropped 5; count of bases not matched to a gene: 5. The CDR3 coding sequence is TGTGCCACCAGCAGACAAGGGACAGGGGGCATAGATACGCAGTATTTT. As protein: CATSRQGTGGIDTQYF.

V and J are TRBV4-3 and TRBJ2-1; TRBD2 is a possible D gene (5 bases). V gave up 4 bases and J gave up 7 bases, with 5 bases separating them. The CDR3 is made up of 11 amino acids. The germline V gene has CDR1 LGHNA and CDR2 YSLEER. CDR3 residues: CASSRGNEQFF. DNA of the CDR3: TGCGCCAGCAGCCGAGGGAATGAGCAGTTCTTC.

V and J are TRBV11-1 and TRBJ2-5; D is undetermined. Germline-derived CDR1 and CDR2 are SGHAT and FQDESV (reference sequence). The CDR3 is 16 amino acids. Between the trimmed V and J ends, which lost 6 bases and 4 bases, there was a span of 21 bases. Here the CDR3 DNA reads TGTGCCAGCAGTCCCAGTCCTCCCCCCTTTATAGAGACCCAGTACTTC. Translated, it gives CASSPSPPPFIETQYF. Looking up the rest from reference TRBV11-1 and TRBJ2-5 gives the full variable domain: EAEVAQSPRYKITEKSQAVAFWCDPISGHATLYWYRQILGQGPELLVQFQDESVVDDSQLPKDRFSAERLKGVDSTLKIQPAELGDSAMYLCASSPSPPPFIETQYFGPGTRLLVL.

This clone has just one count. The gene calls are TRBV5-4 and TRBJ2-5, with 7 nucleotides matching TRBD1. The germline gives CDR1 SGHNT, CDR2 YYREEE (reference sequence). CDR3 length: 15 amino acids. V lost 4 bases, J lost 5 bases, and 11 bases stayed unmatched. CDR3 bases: TGTGCCAGCAGCCCAACCGGGACAGTCCGGGAGACCCAGTACTTC. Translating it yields CASSPTGTVRETQYF.

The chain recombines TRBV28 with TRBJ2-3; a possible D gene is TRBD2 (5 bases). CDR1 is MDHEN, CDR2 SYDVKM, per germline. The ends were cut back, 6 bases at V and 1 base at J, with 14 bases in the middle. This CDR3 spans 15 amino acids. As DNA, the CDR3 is TGTGCCAGCAGCATCGGGATTACCCGCACAGATACGCAGTATTTT. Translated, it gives CASSIGITRTDTQYF.

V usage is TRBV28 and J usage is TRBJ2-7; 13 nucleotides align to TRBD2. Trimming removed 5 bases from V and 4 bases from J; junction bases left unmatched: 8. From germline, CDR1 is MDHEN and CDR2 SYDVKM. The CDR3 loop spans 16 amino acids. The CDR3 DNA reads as TGTGCCAGCAGTCCCAGACTAGCGGGAGGTCAATACGAGCAGTACTTC. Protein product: CASSPRLAGGQYEQYF.

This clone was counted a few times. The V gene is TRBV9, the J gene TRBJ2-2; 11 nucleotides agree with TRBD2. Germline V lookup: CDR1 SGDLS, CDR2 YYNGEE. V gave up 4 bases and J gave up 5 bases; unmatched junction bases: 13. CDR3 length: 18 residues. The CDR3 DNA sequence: TGTGCCAGCAGCCCAGAAGGGACTAGCGGTAGTCGGACCGGGGAGCTGTTTTTT. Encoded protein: CASSPEGTSGSRTGELFF.

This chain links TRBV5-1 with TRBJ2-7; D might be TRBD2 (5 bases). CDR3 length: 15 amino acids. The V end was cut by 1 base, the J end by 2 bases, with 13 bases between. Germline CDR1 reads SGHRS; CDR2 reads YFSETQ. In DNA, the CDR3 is TGCGCCAGCAGCTTGTCCAGCGGAGTTACCTACGAGCAGTACTTC. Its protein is CASSLSSGVTYEQYF.

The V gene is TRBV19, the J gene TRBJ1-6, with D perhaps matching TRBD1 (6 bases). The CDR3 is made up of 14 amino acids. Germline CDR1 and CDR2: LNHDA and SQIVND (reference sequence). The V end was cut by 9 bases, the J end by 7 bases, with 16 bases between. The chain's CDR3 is CASSRQGLNSPLHF. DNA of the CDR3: TGTGCCAGCTCCCGGCAGGGGTTGAATTCACCCCTCCACTTT.

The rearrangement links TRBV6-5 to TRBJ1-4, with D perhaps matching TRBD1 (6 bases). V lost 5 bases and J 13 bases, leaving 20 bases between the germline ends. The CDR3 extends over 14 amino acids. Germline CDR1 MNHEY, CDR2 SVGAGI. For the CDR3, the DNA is TGTGCCAGCAGTACCCTCGGGACAACCAGTGGACTGTTTTTT. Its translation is CASSTLGTTSGLFF.